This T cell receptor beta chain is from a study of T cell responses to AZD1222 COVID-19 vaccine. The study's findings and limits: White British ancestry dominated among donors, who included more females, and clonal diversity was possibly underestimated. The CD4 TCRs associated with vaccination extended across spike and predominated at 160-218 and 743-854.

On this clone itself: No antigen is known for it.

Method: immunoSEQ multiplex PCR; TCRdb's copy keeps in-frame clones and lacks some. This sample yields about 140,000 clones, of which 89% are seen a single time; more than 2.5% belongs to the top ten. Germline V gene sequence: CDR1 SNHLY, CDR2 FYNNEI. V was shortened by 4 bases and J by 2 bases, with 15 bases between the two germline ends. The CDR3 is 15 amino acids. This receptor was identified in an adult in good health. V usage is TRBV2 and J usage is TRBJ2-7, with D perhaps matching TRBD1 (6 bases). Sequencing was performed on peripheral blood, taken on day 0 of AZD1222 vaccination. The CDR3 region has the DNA TGTGCCAGCAGTGGTGGGGGCGGCTTAACCTACGAGCAGTACTTC. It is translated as CASSGGGGLTYEQYF.